This TCR beta chain emerged from a study of CD8 T cells in ankylosing spondylitis. Study-wide results and limits: About 8 highly homologous variants formed a TCR beta motif that appeared characteristic of ankylosing spondylitis blood.

With 5 bases clipped from V and 7 bases from J, the junction kept 4 bases outside the gene matches. The CDR3 has 12 amino acids. With molecular barcodes, quantitative 5'-RACE was used to make the TCR beta libraries. One entry per CDR3 protein, called by TCRdb with MiXCR from the 5' RACE reads. The sample lists 700,000 or so distinct CDR3 sequences, under 20% seen once, with about a fifth in the top ten. This clonotype was seen repeatedly, ten times or more. Its antigen is unidentified. The sample comprised blood, either unsorted or a sorted T cell fraction (not recorded which). The sequence derives from a male donor with ankylosing spondylitis. The chain employs TRBV12-3 or TRBV12-4 and TRBJ1-1; 7 positions agree with TRBD1. The CDR3 loop reads CASSPAGGEAFF. The CDR3 DNA follows: TGTGCCAGCAGTCCCGCAGGGGGTGAAGCTTTCTTT.